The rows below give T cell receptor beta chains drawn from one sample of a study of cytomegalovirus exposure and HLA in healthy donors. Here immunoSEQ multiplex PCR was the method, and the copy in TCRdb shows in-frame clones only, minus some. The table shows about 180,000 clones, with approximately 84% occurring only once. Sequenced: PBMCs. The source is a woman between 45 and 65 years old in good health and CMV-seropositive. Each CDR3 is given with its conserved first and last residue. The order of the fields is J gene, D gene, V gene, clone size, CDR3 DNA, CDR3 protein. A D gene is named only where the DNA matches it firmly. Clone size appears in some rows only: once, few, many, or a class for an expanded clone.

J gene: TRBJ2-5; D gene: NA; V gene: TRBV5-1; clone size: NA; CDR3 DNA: TGCGCCAGCAGCTTAACAGGTGCCGAGACCCAGTACTTC; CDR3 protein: CASSLTGAETQYF
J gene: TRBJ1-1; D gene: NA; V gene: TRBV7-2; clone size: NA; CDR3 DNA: TGTGCCAGCTTGGAGGTCATGAACACTGAAGCTTTCTTT; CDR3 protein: CASLEVMNTEAFF
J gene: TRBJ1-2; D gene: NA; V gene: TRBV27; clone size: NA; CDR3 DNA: TGTGCCAGCAGTTTTACAGCCTTCACCTACATTAACTATGGCTACACCTTC; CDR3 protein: CASSFTAFTYINYGYTF
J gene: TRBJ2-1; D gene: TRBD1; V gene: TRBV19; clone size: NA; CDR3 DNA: TGTGCCAGTTCGGACAGGGGGCTGAATGAGCAGTTCTTC; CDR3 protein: CASSDRGLNEQFF
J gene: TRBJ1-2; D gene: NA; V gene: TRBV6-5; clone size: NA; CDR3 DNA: TGTGCCACCCTAGGGGGGGACTATGGCTACACCTTC; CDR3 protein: CATLGGDYGYTF
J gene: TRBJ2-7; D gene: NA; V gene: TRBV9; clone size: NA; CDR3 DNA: TGTGCCAGCAGCGCAGACCAGACTCGGTCGGTCGAGCAGTACTTC; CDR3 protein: CASSADQTRSVEQYF
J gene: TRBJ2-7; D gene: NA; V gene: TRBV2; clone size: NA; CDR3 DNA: TGTGCCAGCAGTGAAGGAGGCCGGCAGTACTTC; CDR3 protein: CASSEGGRQYF
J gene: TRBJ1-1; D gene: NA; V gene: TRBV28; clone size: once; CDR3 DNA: TGTGCCAGTTGGAGCCGTCCCACTGAAGCTTTCTTT; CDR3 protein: CASWSRPTEAFF
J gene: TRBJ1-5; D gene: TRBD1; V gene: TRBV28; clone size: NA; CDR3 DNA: TGTGCCAGCACACAGGGGACAGGGATAGGATCCCAGCCCCAGCATTTT; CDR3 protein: CASTQGTGIGSQPQHF
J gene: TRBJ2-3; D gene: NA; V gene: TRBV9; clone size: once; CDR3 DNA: TGTGCCAGCAGCGTACGGGGTGGCACAGATACGCAGTATTTT; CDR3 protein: CASSVRGGTDTQYF
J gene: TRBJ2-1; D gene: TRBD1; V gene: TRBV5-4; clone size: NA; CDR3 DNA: TGTGCCAGCAGCCTGGGAGGACAGGGGGCTCATGAGCAGTTCTTC; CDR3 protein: CASSLGGQGAHEQFF
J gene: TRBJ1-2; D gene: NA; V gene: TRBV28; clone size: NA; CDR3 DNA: TGTGCCAGCAGTCCGAGAAAGCGGGACTATGGCTACACCTTC; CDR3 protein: CASSPRKRDYGYTF
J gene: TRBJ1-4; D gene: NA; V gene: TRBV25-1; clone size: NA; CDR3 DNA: TGTGCCAGCAGCCAGACAGACCATGAAAAACTGTTTTTT; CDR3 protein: CASSQTDHEKLFF
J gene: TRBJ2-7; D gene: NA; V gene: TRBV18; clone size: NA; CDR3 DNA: TGTGCCAGCTCACCATCAGGGGAACCCTACGAGCAGTACTTC; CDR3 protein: CASSPSGEPYEQYF
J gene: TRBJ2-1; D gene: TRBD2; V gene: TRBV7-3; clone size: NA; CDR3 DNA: TGTGCCAGCAGCCCGGGAGCGGGAGGGCCCTACAATGAGCAGTTCTTC; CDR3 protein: CASSPGAGGPYNEQFF
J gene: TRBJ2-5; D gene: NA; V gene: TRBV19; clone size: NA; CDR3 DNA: TGTGCCAGTAGTATTGGACTAGACAGGGGCGGGGAGACCCAGTACTTC; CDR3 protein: CASSIGLDRGGETQYF
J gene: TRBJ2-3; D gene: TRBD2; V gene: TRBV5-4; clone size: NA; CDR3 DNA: TGTGCCAGCAGCTCCGGGACTAGCGGGGGGACGGGAAGTACGCAGTATTTT; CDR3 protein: CASSSGTSGGTGSTQYF
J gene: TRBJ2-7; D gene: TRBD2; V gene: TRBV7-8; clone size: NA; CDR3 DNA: TGTGCCAGCAGCTTAACTAGACTAGCGGCTTCCTACGAGCAGTACTTC; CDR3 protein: CASSLTRLAASYEQYF
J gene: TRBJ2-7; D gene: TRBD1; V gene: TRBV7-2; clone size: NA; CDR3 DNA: TGTGCCAGCAGCTACCAGGGGGCGGGCTACGAGCAGTACTTC; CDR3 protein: CASSYQGAGYEQYF
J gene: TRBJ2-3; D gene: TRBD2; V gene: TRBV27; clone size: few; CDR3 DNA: TGTGCCAGCAGTTTAGGGAGGGCTGGAGATACGCAGTATTTT; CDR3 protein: CASSLGRAGDTQYF
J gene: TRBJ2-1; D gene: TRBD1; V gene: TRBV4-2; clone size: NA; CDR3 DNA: TGTGCCAGCAGCCAAGATTGGACAGGGACATACAATGAGCAGTTCTTC; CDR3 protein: CASSQDWTGTYNEQFF
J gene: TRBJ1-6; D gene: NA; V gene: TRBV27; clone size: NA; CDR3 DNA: TGTGCCAGCAGTTTGAGTCAGCGGGCCTCATATAATTCACCCCTCCACTTT; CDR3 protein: CASSLSQRASYNSPLHF
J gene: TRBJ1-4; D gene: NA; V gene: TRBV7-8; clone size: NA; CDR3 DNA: TGTGCCAGCAGCTTATGGAGACAGCCTAATGAAAAACTGTTTTTT; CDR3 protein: CASSLWRQPNEKLFF
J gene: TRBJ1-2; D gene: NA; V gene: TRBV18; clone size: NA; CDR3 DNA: TGTGCCAGCTCACCACCTATTATCGGGAGGGGCTACACCTTC; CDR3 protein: CASSPPIIGRGYTF
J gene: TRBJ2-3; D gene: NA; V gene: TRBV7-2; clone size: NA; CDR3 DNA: TGTGCCAGCAGCTTACAGATCGCCGGCACAGATACGCAGTATTTT; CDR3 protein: CASSLQIAGTDTQYF
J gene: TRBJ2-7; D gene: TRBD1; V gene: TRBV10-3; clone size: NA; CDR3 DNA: TGTGCCATCGGGGATCAGGGGGCCGTTGGATACTTC; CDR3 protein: CAIGDQGAVGYF
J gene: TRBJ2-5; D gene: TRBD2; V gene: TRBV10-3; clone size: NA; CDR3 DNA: TGTGCCATCAGTGACCCTAGCGGGAGGGCCGACGAGACCCAGTACTTC; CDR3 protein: CAISDPSGRADETQYF
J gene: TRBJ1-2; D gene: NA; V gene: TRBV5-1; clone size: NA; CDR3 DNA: TGCGCCAGCAGCTTGGCCCCGGACAGTATAGCCTATGGCTACACCTTC; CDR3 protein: CASSLAPDSIAYGYTF